These T cell receptor beta chains were read from a single sample in a study of T cell responses to AZD1222 COVID-19 vaccine. Here immunoSEQ multiplex PCR was the method, and the copy in TCRdb shows in-frame clones only, minus some. Seen here are 150,000 to 200,000 clones, roughly 90% observed once, and the top ten hold less than 3%. Material: peripheral blood, obtained on day 0 of AZD1222 vaccination. All receptors derive from an adult in good health. CDR3s include the opening cysteine and the closing phenylalanine or tryptophan. A D gene is named only where the DNA matches it firmly. Clone size, where shown, is once, few, many, or a class for clones that have expanded.

TRBV5-1	few	14	NA	TRBJ1-2	CASSPLTLREGYTF	TGCGCCAGCAGCCCCCTGACTCTCAGGGAGGGCTACACCTTC
TRBV6-5	NA	15	TRBD1	TRBJ1-2	CASTPGTGANYGYTF	TGTGCCAGCACCCCGGGGACAGGGGCGAACTATGGCTACACCTTC
TRBV9	NA	11	NA	TRBJ1-2	CASGGPWGYTF	TGTGCCAGCGGTGGGCCCTGGGGCTACACCTTC
TRBV2	NA	15	TRBD1	TRBJ1-6	CASSPIGQGNSPLHF	TGTGCCAGCAGTCCCATTGGACAGGGGAATTCACCCCTCCACTTT
TRBV27	NA	12	NA	TRBJ2-1	CASSLGSNEQFF	TGTGCCAGCAGTTTGGGCTCAAATGAGCAGTTCTTC
TRBV7-6	NA	14	NA	TRBJ2-7	CASSSRVAFSEQYF	TGTGCCAGCAGCTCCAGGGTCGCCTTCTCCGAGCAGTACTTC
TRBV10-2	NA	17	NA	TRBJ1-5	CASSPMVGGRNYQPQHF	TGCGCCAGCAGTCCCATGGTGGGGGGGCGCAACTATCAGCCCCAGCATTTT
TRBV6-5	NA	15	TRBD1	TRBJ2-7	CASSPIRTGALAQYF	TGTGCCAGCAGCCCCATCCGGACAGGGGCGCTAGCGCAGTACTTC
TRBV18	NA	14	NA	TRBJ2-7	CASSPTPGSYEQYF	TGTGCCAGCTCACCAACTCCGGGCTCCTACGAGCAGTACTTC
TRBV5-1	NA	15	TRBD2	TRBJ2-7	CASRTSGSITYEQYF	TGCGCCAGCAGAACTAGCGGGAGCATAACCTACGAGCAGTACTTC
TRBV5-1	NA	14	TRBD1	TRBJ1-6	CASSRDRVRSPLHF	TGCGCCAGCAGCAGGGACAGAGTACGCTCACCCCTCCACTTT
TRBV28	NA	14	NA	TRBJ1-3	CASKVQGAGNTIYF	TGTGCCAGCAAAGTTCAGGGCGCTGGAAACACCATATATTTT